The clone carrying this TCR beta chain occurred many times. Its target is not known. The CDR3 has 15 amino acids. V was shortened by 0 bases and J by 3 bases, with 11 bases between the two germline ends. From germline, CDR1 is WNHNN and CDR2 SYGVQD (reference sequence). RNA transcripts were the template for amplifying TCR beta CDR3 regions. The HTBI set primed first-round TCR CDR3 RT-PCR. In TCRdb, the multiplex PCR reads were re-called with MiXCR into one record per CDR3 protein. The sample yields just under 750,000 distinct CDR3 sequences, 35% seen once. This specimen comes from a study of T cells in Graves' hyperthyroidism and ophthalmopathy. Overall study results and limits: Stable hyperthyroidism was told apart from ophthalmopathy by a model built on 13 V-J features.

The sample taken for sequencing was blood. The clonotype was recovered from a woman in her 40s with Graves' hyperthyroidism. This rearrangement joins TRBV10-1 to TRBJ1-1; D is uncertain. CDR3 bases: TGCGCCAGCAGTGAGTCGGGTAGGAAGGACACTGAAGCTTTCTTT. It specifies CASSESGRKDTEAFF.